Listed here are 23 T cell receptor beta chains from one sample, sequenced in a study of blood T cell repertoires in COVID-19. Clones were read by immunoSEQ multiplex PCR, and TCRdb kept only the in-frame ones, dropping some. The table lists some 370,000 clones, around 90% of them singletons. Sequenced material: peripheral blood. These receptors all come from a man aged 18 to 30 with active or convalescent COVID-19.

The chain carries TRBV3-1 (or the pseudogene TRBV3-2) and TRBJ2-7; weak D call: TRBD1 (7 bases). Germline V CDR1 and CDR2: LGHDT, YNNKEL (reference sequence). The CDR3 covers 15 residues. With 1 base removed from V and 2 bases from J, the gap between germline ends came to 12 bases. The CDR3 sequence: CASSQVGGQTYEQYF. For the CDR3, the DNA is TGTGCCAGCAGCCAAGTGGGGGGACAGACCTACGAGCAGTACTTC.

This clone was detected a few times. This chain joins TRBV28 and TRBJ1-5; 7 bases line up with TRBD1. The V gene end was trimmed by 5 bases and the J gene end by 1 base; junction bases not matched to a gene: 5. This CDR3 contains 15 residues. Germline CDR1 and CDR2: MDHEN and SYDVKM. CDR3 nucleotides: TGTGCCAGCAGTCCCACAGGGGACAGCAATCAGCCCCAGCATTTT. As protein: CASSPTGDSNQPQHF.

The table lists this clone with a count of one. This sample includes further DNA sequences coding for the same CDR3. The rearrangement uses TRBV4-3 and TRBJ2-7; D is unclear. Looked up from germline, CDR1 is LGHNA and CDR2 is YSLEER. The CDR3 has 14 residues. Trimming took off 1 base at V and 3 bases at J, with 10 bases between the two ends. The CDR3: CASSQGRQLYEQYF. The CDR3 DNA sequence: TGCGCCAGCAGCCAAGGCCGCCAACTCTACGAGCAGTACTTC.

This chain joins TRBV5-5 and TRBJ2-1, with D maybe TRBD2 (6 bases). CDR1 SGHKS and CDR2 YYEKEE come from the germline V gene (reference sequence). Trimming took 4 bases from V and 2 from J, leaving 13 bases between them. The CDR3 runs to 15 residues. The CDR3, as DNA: TGTGCCAGCAGCCACCGGGACTCCACCTACAATGAGCAGTTCTTC. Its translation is CASSHRDSTYNEQFF.

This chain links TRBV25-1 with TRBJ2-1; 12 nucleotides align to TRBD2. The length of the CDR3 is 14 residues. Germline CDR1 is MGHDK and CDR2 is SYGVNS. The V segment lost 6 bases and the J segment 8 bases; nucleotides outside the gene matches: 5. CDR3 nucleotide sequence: TGTGCCAGCAGACTAGCGGGAGGTATCCATGAGCAGTTCTTC. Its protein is CASRLAGGIHEQFF.

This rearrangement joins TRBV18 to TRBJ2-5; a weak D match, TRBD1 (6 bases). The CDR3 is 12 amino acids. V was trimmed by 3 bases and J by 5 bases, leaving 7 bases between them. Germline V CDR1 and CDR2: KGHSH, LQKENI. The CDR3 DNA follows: TGTGCCAGCTCACCGAGGGGGGAGACCCAGTACTTC. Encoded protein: CASSPRGETQYF.

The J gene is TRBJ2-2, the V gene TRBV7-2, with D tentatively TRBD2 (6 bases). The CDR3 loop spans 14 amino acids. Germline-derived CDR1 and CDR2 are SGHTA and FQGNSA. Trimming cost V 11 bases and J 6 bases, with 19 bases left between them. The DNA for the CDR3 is TGTGCCGCGGCCTTTGGGAGGTGGGCCGGGGAGCTGTTTTTT. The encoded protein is CAAAFGRWAGELFF.

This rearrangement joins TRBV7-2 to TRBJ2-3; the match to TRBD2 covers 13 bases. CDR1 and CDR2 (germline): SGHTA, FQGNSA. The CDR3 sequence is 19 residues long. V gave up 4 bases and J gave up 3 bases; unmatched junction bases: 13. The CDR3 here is CASSWGLAGRQAGTDTQYF. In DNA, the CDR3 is TGTGCCAGCAGCTGGGGACTAGCGGGGCGTCAGGCTGGGACAGATACGCAGTATTTT.

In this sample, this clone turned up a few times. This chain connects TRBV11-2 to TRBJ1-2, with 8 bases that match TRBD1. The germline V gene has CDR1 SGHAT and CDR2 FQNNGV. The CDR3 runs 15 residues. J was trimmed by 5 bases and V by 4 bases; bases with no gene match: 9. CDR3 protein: CASSSTDRVSYGYTF. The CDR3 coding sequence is TGTGCCAGCAGCTCCACGGACAGGGTATCATATGGCTACACCTTC.

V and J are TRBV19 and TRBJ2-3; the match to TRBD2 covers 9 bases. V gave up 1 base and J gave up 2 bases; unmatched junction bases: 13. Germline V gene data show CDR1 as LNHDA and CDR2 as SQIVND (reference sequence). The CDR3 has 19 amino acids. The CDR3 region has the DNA TGTGCCAGTAGTATAGCCCAGCGGGGGGTGACCCTAGACACAGATACGCAGTATTTT. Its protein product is CASSIAQRGVTLDTDTQYF.

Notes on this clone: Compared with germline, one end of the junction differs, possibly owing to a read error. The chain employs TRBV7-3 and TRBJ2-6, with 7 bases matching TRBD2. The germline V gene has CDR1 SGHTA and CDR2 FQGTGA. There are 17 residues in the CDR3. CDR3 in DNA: TGTGCCAGCAGCTATAGCGGGCCCACATCTGGGGCCAACGTGCTGACTTTC. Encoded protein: CASSYSGPTSGANVLTF.

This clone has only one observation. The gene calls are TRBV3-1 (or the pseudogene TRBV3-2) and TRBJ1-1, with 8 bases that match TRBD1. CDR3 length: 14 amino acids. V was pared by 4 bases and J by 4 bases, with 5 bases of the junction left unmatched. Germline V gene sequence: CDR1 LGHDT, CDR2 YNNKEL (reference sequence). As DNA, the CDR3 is TGTGCCAGCAGCCCCGAGGACAGGGTCACTGAAGCTTTCTTT. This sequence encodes CASSPEDRVTEAFF.

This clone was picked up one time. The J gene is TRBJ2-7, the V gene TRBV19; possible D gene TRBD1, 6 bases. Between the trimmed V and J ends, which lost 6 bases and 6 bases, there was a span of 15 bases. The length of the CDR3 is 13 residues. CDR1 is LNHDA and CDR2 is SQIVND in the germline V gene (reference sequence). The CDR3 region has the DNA TGTGCCAGTAGCCTACGGGACAACTTCGAGCAGTACTTC. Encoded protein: CASSLRDNFEQYF.

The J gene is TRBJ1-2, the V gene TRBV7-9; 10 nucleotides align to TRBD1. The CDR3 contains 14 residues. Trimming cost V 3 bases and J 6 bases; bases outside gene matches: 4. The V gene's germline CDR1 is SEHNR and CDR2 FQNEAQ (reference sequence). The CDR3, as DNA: TGTGCCAGCAGCTTCCGGGACAGGGGAGATGGCTACACCTTC. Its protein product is CASSFRDRGDGYTF.

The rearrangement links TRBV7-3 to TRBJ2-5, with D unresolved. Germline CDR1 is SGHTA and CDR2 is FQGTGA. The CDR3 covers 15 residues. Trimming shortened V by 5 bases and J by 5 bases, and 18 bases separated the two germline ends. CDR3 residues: CASSPTGLSAETQYF. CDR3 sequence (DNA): TGTGCCAGCAGCCCCACTGGGCTTTCGGCGGAGACCCAGTACTTC.

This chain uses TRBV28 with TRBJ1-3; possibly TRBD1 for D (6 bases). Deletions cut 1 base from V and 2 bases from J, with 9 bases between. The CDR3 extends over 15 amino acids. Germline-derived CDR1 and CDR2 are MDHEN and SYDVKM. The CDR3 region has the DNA TGTGCCAGCAGTTTATTCTACAGGGCTGGAAACACCATATATTTT. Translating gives CASSLFYRAGNTIYF.

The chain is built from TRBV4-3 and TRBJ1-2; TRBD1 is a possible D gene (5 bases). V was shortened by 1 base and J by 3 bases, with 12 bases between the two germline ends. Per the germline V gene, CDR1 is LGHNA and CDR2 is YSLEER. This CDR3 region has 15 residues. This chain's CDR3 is CASSQAAGGDYGYTF. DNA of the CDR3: TGCGCCAGCAGCCAAGCGGCGGGGGGGGACTATGGCTACACCTTC.

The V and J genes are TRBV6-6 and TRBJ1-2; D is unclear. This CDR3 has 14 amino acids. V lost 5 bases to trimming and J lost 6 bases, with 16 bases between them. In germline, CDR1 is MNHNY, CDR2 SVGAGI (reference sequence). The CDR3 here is CASSPDMEVNGYTF. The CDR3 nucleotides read TGTGCCAGCAGTCCCGACATGGAGGTGAATGGCTACACCTTC.

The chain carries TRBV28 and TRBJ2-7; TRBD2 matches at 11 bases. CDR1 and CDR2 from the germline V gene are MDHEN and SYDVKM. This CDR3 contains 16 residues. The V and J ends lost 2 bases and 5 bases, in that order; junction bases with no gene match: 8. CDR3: CASSLIGTSGRNEQYF. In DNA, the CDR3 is TGTGCCAGCAGTTTAATCGGGACTAGCGGTAGAAACGAGCAGTACTTC.

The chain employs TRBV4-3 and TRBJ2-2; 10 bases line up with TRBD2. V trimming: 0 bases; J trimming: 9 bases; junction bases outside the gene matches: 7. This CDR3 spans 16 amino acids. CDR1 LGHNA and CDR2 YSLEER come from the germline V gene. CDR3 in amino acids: CASSQEAGGWIRELFF. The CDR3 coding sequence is TGCGCCAGCAGCCAAGAAGCGGGAGGGTGGATCCGGGAGCTGTTTTTT.

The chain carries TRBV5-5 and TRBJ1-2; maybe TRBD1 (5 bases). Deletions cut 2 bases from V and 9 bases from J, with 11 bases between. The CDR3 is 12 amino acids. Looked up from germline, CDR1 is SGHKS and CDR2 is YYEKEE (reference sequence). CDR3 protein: CASSLVGGSYTF. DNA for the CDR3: TGTGCCAGCAGCTTAGTGGGGGGAAGCTACACCTTC.

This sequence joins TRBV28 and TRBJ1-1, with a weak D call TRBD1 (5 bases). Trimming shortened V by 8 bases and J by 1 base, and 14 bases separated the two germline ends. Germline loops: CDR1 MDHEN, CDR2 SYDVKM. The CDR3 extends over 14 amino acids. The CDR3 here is CASGFPQGNTEAFF. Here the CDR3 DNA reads TGTGCCAGCGGGTTCCCTCAGGGGAACACTGAAGCTTTCTTT.

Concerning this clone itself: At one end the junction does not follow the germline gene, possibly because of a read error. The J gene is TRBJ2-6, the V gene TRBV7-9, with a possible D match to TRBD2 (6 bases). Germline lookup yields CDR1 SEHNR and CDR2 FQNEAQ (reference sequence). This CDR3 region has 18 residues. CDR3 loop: CASSRWGDGSSGANVLTF. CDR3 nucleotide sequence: TGTGCCAGCAGCCGATGGGGGGATGGAAGCTCTGGGGCCAACGTGCTGACTTTC. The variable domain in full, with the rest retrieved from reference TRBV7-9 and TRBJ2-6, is DTGVSQNPRHKITKRGQNVTFRCDPISEHNRLYWYRQTLGQGPEFLTYFQNEAQLEKSRLLSDRFSAERPKGSFSTLEIQRTEQGDSAMYLCASSRWGDGSSGANVLTFGAGSRLTVL.